This T cell receptor beta chain was recorded in a study of blood T cell repertoires in COVID-19. At the level of the study: The United States, Italy and Spain supplied acute and convalescent COVID-19 samples. T cells, B-cell-depleted T cells, or PBMCs supplied cDNA or gDNA.

In the original processing: Counts of nucleated cells, estimated from reference gene primer amplification, were obtained. Using immunoSEQ multiplex PCR, the repertoire was profiled, and TCRdb retains in-frame clones only, with some absent. V, J and clone size were drawn from that table, and D and trimming were deduced from the DNA. The sample includes some 230,000 clones, more than 80% of them seen just once. V lost 0 bases and J lost 4, with 7 bases in between. The germline V gene encodes CDR1 MNHEY and CDR2 SVGAGI. This CDR3 is 14 amino acids long. What was sequenced was peripheral blood. This chain connects TRBV6-5 to TRBJ1-3; D gene ambiguous. The TCR originated in a man aged 25 to 45 who had recovered from COVID-19. The CDR3 coding sequence is TGTGCCAGCAGTTACTCGGTACAAGGAAACACCATATATTTT. Protein: CASSYSVQGNTIYF.